The rows below give T cell receptor beta chains drawn from one sample of a study of cytomegalovirus exposure and HLA in healthy donors. Assay used: immunoSEQ multiplex PCR; TCRdb lists only in-frame clones, some missing. Counted here are around 150,000 clones, 60% to 80% occurring once; the ten biggest clones make up roughly an eighth. Sequencing was performed on PBMCs. Receptor source: a middle-aged woman in good health and CMV-seronegative. Both conserved end residues are part of each CDR3. A D gene is named only where the DNA matches it firmly. Some rows mark clone size as missing; the rest say once, few, many or name a class of expanded clone.

CDR3aa: CASSGTGRSYNSPLHF
CDR3nt: TGTGCCAGCTCTGGGACAGGCAGGTCCTATAATTCACCCCTCCACTTT
v_gene: TRBV19
abundance: NA
j_gene: TRBJ1-6
d_gene: TRBD1

CDR3aa: CASSQTQRGDTQYF
CDR3nt: TGTGCCAGCAGCCAGACACAGCGGGGAGATACGCAGTATTTT
v_gene: TRBV7-8
abundance: once
j_gene: TRBJ2-3
d_gene: TRBD2

CDR3aa: CASSPLLSGKLFF
CDR3nt: TGTGCCAGCAGCCCGTTGCTAAGCGGGAAACTGTTTTTT
v_gene: TRBV9
abundance: NA
j_gene: TRBJ1-4
d_gene: NA

CDR3aa: CASTSKQGLTDTQYF
CDR3nt: TGTGCCAGCACCTCCAAGCAGGGACTAACAGATACGCAGTATTTT
v_gene: TRBV6-5
abundance: NA
j_gene: TRBJ2-3
d_gene: TRBD2

CDR3aa: CASSFATVYNEQFF
CDR3nt: TGTGCCAGCAGCTTCGCGACAGTTTACAATGAGCAGTTCTTC
v_gene: TRBV5-8
abundance: few
j_gene: TRBJ2-1
d_gene: NA

CDR3aa: CASSLGGRSSGANVLTF
CDR3nt: TGTGCCAGCAGCTTAGGCGGGAGGAGCTCTGGGGCCAACGTCCTGACTTTC
v_gene: TRBV13
abundance: NA
j_gene: TRBJ2-6
d_gene: TRBD2

CDR3aa: CASSSSSYNEQFF
CDR3nt: TGTGCCAGCAGCTCCAGTTCCTACAATGAGCAGTTCTTC
v_gene: TRBV7-2
abundance: few
j_gene: TRBJ2-1
d_gene: NA

CDR3aa: CASSLLDSPSGEQYF
CDR3nt: TGTGCCAGCAGTTTACTTGACTCTCCTTCGGGCGAGCAGTACTTC
v_gene: TRBV7-2
abundance: NA
j_gene: TRBJ2-7
d_gene: NA

CDR3aa: CASSLGWRELTDTQYF
CDR3nt: TGTGCCAGCAGTTTAGGTTGGCGGGAGTTGACAGATACGCAGTATTTT
v_gene: TRBV27
abundance: few
j_gene: TRBJ2-3
d_gene: TRBD2

CDR3aa: CASTLQLAGLSYEQYF
CDR3nt: TGTGCCAGCACTCTTCAACTAGCGGGATTGTCCTACGAGCAGTACTTC
v_gene: TRBV28
abundance: hyperexpanded
j_gene: TRBJ2-7
d_gene: TRBD2

CDR3aa: CASSPTNTGELFF
CDR3nt: TGTGCCAGCAGCCCAACGAACACCGGGGAGCTGTTTTTT
v_gene: TRBV11-2
abundance: once
j_gene: TRBJ2-2
d_gene: NA

CDR3aa: CASTPGTASEKLFF
CDR3nt: TGTGCCAGCACTCCCGGGACAGCTTCTGAAAAACTGTTTTTT
v_gene: TRBV2
abundance: NA
j_gene: TRBJ1-4
d_gene: TRBD1

CDR3aa: CASRFRDGGPEAFF
CDR3nt: TGTGCCAGTAGATTCCGGGATGGCGGGCCTGAAGCTTTCTTT
v_gene: TRBV19
abundance: few
j_gene: TRBJ1-1
d_gene: NA

CDR3aa: CSVDLCGRTNTGELFF
CDR3nt: TGCAGCGTTGATTTGTGCGGGCGCACGAACACCGGGGAGCTGTTTTTT
v_gene: TRBV29-1
abundance: NA
j_gene: TRBJ2-2
d_gene: NA

CDR3aa: CASSLAGGYTGELFF
CDR3nt: TGTGCCAGCAGTTTAGCAGGGGGCTACACCGGGGAGCTGTTTTTT
v_gene: TRBV28
abundance: NA
j_gene: TRBJ2-2
d_gene: TRBD1

CDR3aa: CASRLAGVTDTQYF
CDR3nt: TGTGCCAGCAGACTAGCGGGGGTAACAGATACGCAGTATTTT
v_gene: TRBV28
abundance: NA
j_gene: TRBJ2-3
d_gene: TRBD2

CDR3aa: CAIRGGFSYNEQFF
CDR3nt: TGTGCCATCCGGGGGGGGTTTAGCTACAATGAGCAGTTCTTC
v_gene: TRBV11-1
abundance: NA
j_gene: TRBJ2-1
d_gene: TRBD2

CDR3aa: CASSPGTTGNTIYF
CDR3nt: TGTGCCAGCAGCCCCGGGACAACTGGAAACACCATATATTTT
v_gene: TRBV11-2
abundance: NA
j_gene: TRBJ1-3
d_gene: NA

CDR3aa: CASSLQSRFGQETQYF
CDR3nt: TGTGCCAGCAGCTTACAAAGCCGATTCGGGCAAGAGACCCAGTACTTC
v_gene: TRBV7-6
abundance: NA
j_gene: TRBJ2-5
d_gene: NA

CDR3aa: CASSEAVTGYEKLFF
CDR3nt: TGTGCCAGCAGTGAAGCGGTAACGGGATACGAAAAACTGTTTTTT
v_gene: TRBV6-1
abundance: NA
j_gene: TRBJ1-4
d_gene: NA